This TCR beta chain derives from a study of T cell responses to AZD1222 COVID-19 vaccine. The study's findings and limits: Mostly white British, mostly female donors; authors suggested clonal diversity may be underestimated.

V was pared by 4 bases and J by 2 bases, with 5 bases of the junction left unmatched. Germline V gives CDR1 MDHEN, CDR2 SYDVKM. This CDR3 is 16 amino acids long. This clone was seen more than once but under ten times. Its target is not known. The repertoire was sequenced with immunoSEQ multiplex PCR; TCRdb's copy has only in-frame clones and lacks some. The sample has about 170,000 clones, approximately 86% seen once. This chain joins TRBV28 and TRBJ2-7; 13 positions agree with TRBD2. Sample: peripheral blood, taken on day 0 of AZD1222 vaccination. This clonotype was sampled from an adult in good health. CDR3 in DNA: TGTGCCAGCAGTTCAAGCGGACTAGCGGGGGCCTACGAGCAGTACTTC. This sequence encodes CASSSSGLAGAYEQYF.